Below are 29 T cell receptor beta chains sequenced from a single sample in a study of T cell responses to AZD1222 COVID-19 vaccine. Here immunoSEQ multiplex PCR was the method, and the copy in TCRdb shows in-frame clones only, minus some. The sample yields 150,000 to 200,000 clones, around 88% seen once. The starting material was peripheral blood, obtained 28 days after the second AZD1222 dose. These receptors all stem from an adult who received the AZD1222 COVID-19 vaccine.

The chain joins TRBV6-5 to TRBJ2-1; D remains ambiguous. The germline V and J ends were trimmed by 0 bases and 10 bases, with 4 bases remaining between them. Germline V gene lookup returns CDR1 MNHEY and CDR2 SVGAGI. The length of the CDR3 is 11 residues. The CDR3 nucleotides are TGTGCCAGCAGTTACTCAAGGGAGCAGTTCTTC. Encoded protein: CASSYSREQFF.

This clone was picked up a small number of times. The chain uses TRBV5-4 and TRBJ1-2; D not certain. The germline V gene encodes CDR1 SGHNT and CDR2 YYREEE (reference sequence). The CDR3 loop spans 12 amino acids. Deletions cut 4 bases from V and 4 bases from J, with 8 bases between. The CDR3 DNA follows: TGTGCCAGCAGCCCGGGCCGCTATGGCTACACCTTC. The encoded protein is CASSPGRYGYTF.

The chain uses TRBV2 and TRBJ2-3; D gene uncertain. Trimming took 3 bases from V and 6 from J, leaving 13 bases between them. Germline V gene sequence: CDR1 SNHLY, CDR2 FYNNEI. CDR3 length: 14 residues. DNA for the CDR3: TGTGCCAGCAGTGAGTTGATAGCAAGTGATACGCAGTATTTT. Protein product: CASSELIASDTQYF.

V and J are TRBV4-2 and TRBJ1-5; the D gene is possibly TRBD1 (6 bases). The CDR3 runs 14 residues. The V gene lost 1 base and the J gene lost 3 bases, with 7 bases spanning the gap. Germline V gene sequence: CDR1 LGHNA, CDR2 YNFKEQ. In DNA, the CDR3 is TGTGCCAGCAGCCAAGGACAGGACAATCAGCCCCAGCATTTT. Translating it yields CASSQGQDNQPQHF.

The CDR3 loop reads CASSTTGLNGYTF. CDR3 bases: TGTGCCAGTAGTACGACAGGCCTAAATGGCTACACCTTC. J is TRBJ1-2 and V is TRBV19; tentatively, D is TRBD1 (6 bases). Trimming stripped 4 bases from V and 6 bases from J, with 12 bases between. The CDR3 sequence is 13 residues long. CDR1 and CDR2 (germline): LNHDA, SQIVND (reference sequence).

This chain connects TRBV9 to TRBJ1-6; tentatively, D is TRBD1 (5 bases). The CDR3 extends over 16 amino acids. Looked up from germline, CDR1 is SGDLS and CDR2 is YYNGEE. V lost 3 bases and J lost 1, with 11 bases in between. For the CDR3, the DNA is TGTGCCAGCAGCGGGGGGTACAGGTCCTATAATTCACCCCTCCACTTT. Its translation is CASSGGYRSYNSPLHF. Together with reference TRBV9 and TRBJ1-6, the CDR3 gives the full variable domain: DSGVTQTPKHLITATGQRVTLRCSPRSGDLSVYWYQQSLDQGLQFLIQYYNGEERAKGNILERFSAQQFPDLHSELNLSSLELGDSALYFCASSGGYRSYNSPLHFGNGTRLTVT.

The V call is TRBV4-3, the J call TRBJ1-3; TRBD1 is a possible D gene (5 bases). Trimming left V 0 bases short and J 4 bases short, with 7 bases between. CDR1 LGHNA and CDR2 YSLEER come from the germline V gene. The CDR3 totals 14 residues. CDR3 region: CASSQDWTGNTIYF. The CDR3 bases are TGCGCCAGCAGCCAAGATTGGACAGGAAACACCATATATTTT.

Written as DNA, the CDR3 is TGCGCCAGCAGCCCAGACAGGGCGGGGAGCACTGAAGCTTTCTTT. Amino acids: CASSPDRAGSTEAFF. The gene calls are TRBV5-1 and TRBJ1-1; 7 bases agree with TRBD1. CDR1 SGHRS and CDR2 YFSETQ come from the germline V gene. This CDR3 is 15 amino acids long. The trim removed 4 bases at V and 4 bases at J, leaving 10 bases unmatched.

The rearrangement joins TRBV7-3 to TRBJ2-5; the D gene could be TRBD1 or TRBD2 (5 bases each). V lost 3 bases, J lost 5 bases, and 10 bases lay in between. Germline V CDR1 and CDR2: SGHTA, FQGTGA. This CDR3 comprises 13 residues. The CDR3 is CASSLGRAETQYF. The DNA for the CDR3 is TGTGCCAGCAGCTTGGGACGGGCGGAGACCCAGTACTTC.

This chain joins TRBV7-3 and TRBJ1-2; 8 bases are a match to TRBD1. V dropped 2 bases and J dropped 2; count of bases not matched to a gene: 10. Germline CDR1 is SGHTA and CDR2 is FQGTGA. This CDR3 spans 17 amino acids. The CDR3 region has the DNA TGTGCCAGCAGCTTAGCTACCGGGACAGGAGAGAACTATGGCTACACCTTC. The encoded protein is CASSLATGTGENYGYTF.

The V call is TRBV7-9, the J call TRBJ2-7; a weak D match, TRBD1 (7 bases). Germline values: CDR1 SEHNR, CDR2 FQNEAQ (reference sequence). Trimming shortened V by 3 bases and J by 9 bases, and 12 bases separated the two germline ends. The CDR3 has 12 amino acids. DNA for the CDR3: TGTGCCAGCAGCTTTGGAGGGGGCGGGCAGTACTTC. It codes for CASSFGGGGQYF.

This chain links TRBV5-4 with TRBJ2-7; a possible D gene is TRBD1 (5 bases). V dropped 2 bases and J dropped 1 base, with 10 bases sitting between them. CDR3 length equals 14 residues. Germline-derived CDR1 and CDR2 are SGHNT and YYREEE (reference sequence). This chain's CDR3 is CASSLGVRSYEQYF. The DNA for the CDR3 is TGTGCCAGCAGCTTAGGGGTACGGTCCTACGAGCAGTACTTC.

This clone was detected a few times. V is TRBV4-1 and J is TRBJ1-4; 8 positions match TRBD1. The CDR3 is 18 amino acids. Trimming cost V 4 bases and J 5 bases; bases outside gene matches: 15. The germline V gene encodes CDR1 MGHRA and CDR2 YSYEKL. The CDR3 DNA is TGCGCCAGCAGCCGCCCAGGACAGGGAAGGACACAGAATGAAAAACTGTTTTTT. This codes for CASSRPGQGRTQNEKLFF.

The V gene is TRBV18, the J gene TRBJ2-6; D call uncertain. Germline V CDR1 and CDR2: KGHSH, LQKENI. Trimming left V 3 bases short and J 0 bases short, with 9 bases between. The CDR3 loop spans 16 amino acids. The CDR3 reads CASSPGRASGANVLTF. The CDR3 DNA reads TGTGCCAGCTCACCCGGACGGGCCTCTGGGGCCAACGTCCTGACTTTC.

This clone was detected only a few times. DNA for the CDR3: TGTGCCAGCGGGATGGACAACACCGGGGAGCTGTTTTTT. Residues: CASGMDNTGELFF. The rearrangement links TRBV6-5 to TRBJ2-2; D not resolved. The CDR3 has 13 residues. V lost 8 bases, J lost 2 bases, and 9 bases lay in between. The germline gives CDR1 MNHEY, CDR2 SVGAGI.

The V call is TRBV10-3, the J call TRBJ2-5; D is possibly TRBD1 or TRBD2 (6 bases each). V lost 6 bases, J lost 4 bases, and 18 bases lay in between. Per germline, CDR1 ENHRY and CDR2 SYGVKD. The CDR3 runs 15 residues. CDR3 coding DNA: TGTGCCATCAGGAGGGCGGCAGGGGAGGCAGAGACCCAGTACTTC. Its protein product is CAIRRAAGEAETQYF.

This clone occurred a few times. This rearrangement joins TRBV24-1 to TRBJ2-2; TRBD2 aligns across 8 bases. The CDR3 totals 17 residues. V trimming: 2 bases; J trimming: 0 bases; junction bases outside the gene matches: 4. Germline CDR1 is KGHDR and CDR2 is SFDVKD. The CDR3 loop reads CATSDSPGLANTGELFF. CDR3 coding DNA: TGTGCCACCAGTGATTCTCCGGGACTAGCGAACACCGGGGAGCTGTTTTTT.

This sequence joins TRBV27 and TRBJ1-1; D gene ambiguous. The germline V gene has CDR1 MNHEY and CDR2 SMNVEV (reference sequence). This CDR3 contains 14 residues. V dropped 6 bases and J dropped 8 bases, with 19 bases sitting between them. CDR3 loop: CASSPLDTEVEAFF. DNA for the CDR3: TGTGCCAGCAGCCCCCTAGACACAGAGGTCGAAGCTTTCTTT.

This clone was seen a single time. V is TRBV25-1 and J is TRBJ2-5, with D possibly matching TRBD2 (6 bases). Germline V gene data show CDR1 as MGHDK and CDR2 as SYGVNS. V was trimmed by 0 bases and J by 0 bases, leaving 8 bases between them. The CDR3 has 15 amino acids. CDR3 nucleotide sequence: TGTGCCAGCAGTGAATATGGAGGGAACCAAGAGACCCAGTACTTC. This gives the protein CASSEYGGNQETQYF.

Only a few counts were recorded for this clone. The chain couples TRBV4-1 to TRBJ2-1; 8 positions match TRBD1. This CDR3 has 15 residues. With V trimmed by 4 bases and J by 7 bases, 9 bases remained unmatched. Germline values: CDR1 MGHRA, CDR2 YSYEKL. The CDR3 protein is CASSRRQGNRNEQFF. DNA of the CDR3: TGCGCCAGCAGCCGCCGACAGGGGAATAGGAATGAGCAGTTCTTC.

This clone was recorded once. The rearrangement uses TRBV6-5 and TRBJ1-1; D is possibly TRBD1 (6 bases). This CDR3 has 13 amino acids. The germline CDR1 and CDR2 sequences are MNHEY and SVGAGI. V was pared by 6 bases and J by 8 bases, with 16 bases between. In nucleotides, the CDR3 is TGTGCCAGCAGCGCTCCGGGGGGCTCAGAAGCTTTCTTT. Protein: CASSAPGGSEAFF.

The rearrangement joins TRBV10-3 to TRBJ2-5; 7 nucleotides line up with TRBD1. The CDR3 loop spans 13 amino acids. Trimming at V came to 5 bases and at J to 5 bases, leaving 5 bases not matched to a gene. Germline-derived CDR1 and CDR2 are ENHRY and SYGVKD. The DNA of the CDR3 is TGTGCCATCAGTCCGGGACAGAGGGAGACCCAGTACTTC. Translating it yields CAISPGQRETQYF.

J is TRBJ2-2 and V is TRBV19; possibly TRBD1 for D (6 bases). Trimming pared 6 bases from V and 4 bases from J, leaving 15 bases between. This CDR3 is built from 15 residues. Looked up from germline, CDR1 is LNHDA and CDR2 is SQIVND (reference sequence). The CDR3 DNA follows: TGTGCCAGTAGCCCCGCCGGCAGGGGCACCGGGGAGCTGTTTTTT. It translates to CASSPAGRGTGELFF.

CDR3: CASSWTGAIDQPQHF. CDR3 sequence (DNA): TGTGCCAGCAGTTGGACAGGGGCAATCGATCAGCCCCAGCATTTT. V usage is TRBV6-2 or TRBV6-3 and J usage is TRBJ1-5; TRBD1 aligns across 9 bases. The CDR3 consists of 15 residues. J lost 5 bases, V lost 4 bases, and 6 bases had no gene match. Per germline, CDR1 MNHEY and CDR2 SVGEGT.

The rearrangement links TRBV27 to TRBJ1-1, with D possibly TRBD1 on 5 matching bases. CDR3 length: 14 amino acids. Trimming took off 7 bases at V and 1 base at J, with 13 bases between the two ends. CDR1 is MNHEY, CDR2 SMNVEV, per germline (reference sequence). This chain's CDR3 is CASMSLTANTEAFF. DNA for the CDR3: TGTGCCAGCATGTCCTTGACAGCGAACACTGAAGCTTTCTTT.

CDR3 bases: TGTGCCAGCAGCCAAGATCTGTGGGCAGAAGCTTTCTTT. It encodes CASSQDLWAEAFF. This sequence joins TRBV14 and TRBJ1-1; D is unclear. V lost 0 bases, J lost 8 bases, and 10 bases lay in between. This CDR3 comprises 13 residues. Germline CDR1 is SGHDN and CDR2 is FVKESK.

The chain couples TRBV7-3 to TRBJ1-1; perhaps TRBD1 as D (6 bases). The ends were cut back, 4 bases at V and 5 bases at J, with 11 bases in the middle. The CDR3 loop spans 13 amino acids. Germline V gene sequence: CDR1 SGHTA, CDR2 FQGTGA. CDR3 loop: CASSSGVGTEAFF. The CDR3 DNA is TGTGCCAGCAGCTCAGGGGTGGGTACTGAAGCTTTCTTT.

This clone came up a few times. The gene calls are TRBV30 and TRBJ1-4; no definite D call. Trimming removed 3 bases at V and 0 bases at J, with 8 bases between. The CDR3 covers 14 residues. Germline CDR1 and CDR2: GTSNPN and SVGIG (reference sequence). CDR3: CAWSRLATNEKLFF. CDR3 DNA sequence: TGTGCCTGGAGCCGGCTAGCAACTAATGAAAAACTGTTTTTT.

V and J are TRBV11-2 and TRBJ1-5; weak D call: TRBD1 (5 bases). The V gene lost 1 base and the J gene lost 9 bases, with 16 bases spanning the gap. The CDR3 consists of 15 residues. Germline CDR1 reads SGHAT; CDR2 reads FQNNGV. For the CDR3, the DNA is TGTGCCAGCAGCTTAGGCCCCGGCGAGGGGATGCCCCAGCATTTT. Translation: CASSLGPGEGMPQHF.